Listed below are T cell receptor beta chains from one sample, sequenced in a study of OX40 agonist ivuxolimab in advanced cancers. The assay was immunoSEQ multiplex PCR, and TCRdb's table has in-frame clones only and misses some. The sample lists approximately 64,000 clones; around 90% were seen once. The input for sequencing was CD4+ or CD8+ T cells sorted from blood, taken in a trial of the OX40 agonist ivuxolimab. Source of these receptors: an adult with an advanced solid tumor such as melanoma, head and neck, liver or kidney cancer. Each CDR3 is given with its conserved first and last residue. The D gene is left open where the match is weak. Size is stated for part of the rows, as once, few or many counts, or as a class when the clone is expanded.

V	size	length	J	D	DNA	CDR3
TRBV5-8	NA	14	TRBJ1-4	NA	TGTGCCAGCAGGTCGCGGGTGGTGGGTGAAAAACTGTTTTTT	CASRSRVVGEKLFF
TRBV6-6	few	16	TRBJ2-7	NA	TGTGCCAGCAGTTACTCCGTCTGGGGAGAATCCTACGAGCAGTACTTC	CASSYSVWGESYEQYF
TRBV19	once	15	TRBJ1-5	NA	TGTGCCAGTAGTATTCCGGGGGTCCAAAATCAGCCCCAGCATTTT	CASSIPGVQNQPQHF
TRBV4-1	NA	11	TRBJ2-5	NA	TGTGCCAGCAGCTATTCCGGGACCCAGTACTTC	CASSYSGTQYF
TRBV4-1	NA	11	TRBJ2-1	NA	TGCGCCAGCAGCCAGGAGGAAGAGCAGTTCTTC	CASSQEEEQFF
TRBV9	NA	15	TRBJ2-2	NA	TGTGCCAGCAGCGGTAGCCATGCGAACACCGGGGAGCTGTTTTTT	CASSGSHANTGELFF
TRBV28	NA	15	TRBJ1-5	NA	TGTGCCAGCAGTTTATTGCAGGATGGCAATCAGCCCCAGCATTTT	CASSLLQDGNQPQHF
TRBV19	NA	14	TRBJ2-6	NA	TGTGCCAGTAGTACGAGTGCCGGGGCCAACGTCCTGACTTTC	CASSTSAGANVLTF
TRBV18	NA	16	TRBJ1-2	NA	TGTGCCAGCTCATCAAGCGGAGGATCTAAGAACTATGGCTACACCTTC	CASSSSGGSKNYGYTF
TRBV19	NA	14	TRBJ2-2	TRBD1	TGTGCCAGTCGACGATACAGGGGTCCCGGGGAGCTGTTTTTT	CASRRYRGPGELFF
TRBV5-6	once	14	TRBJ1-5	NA	TGTGCCAGCAGCCGGCTGGGGAGCAATCAGCCCCAGCATTTT	CASSRLGSNQPQHF
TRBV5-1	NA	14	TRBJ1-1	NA	TGCGCCAGCAGCTTGGAAACAGGGAACACTGAAGCTTTCTTT	CASSLETGNTEAFF
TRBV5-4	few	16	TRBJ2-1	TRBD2	TGTGCCAGCAGCTTGGCCACGGGGGGCTCCTACAATGAGCAGTTCTTC	CASSLATGGSYNEQFF
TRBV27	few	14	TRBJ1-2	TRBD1	TGTGCCAGCAGTTGGGGACAGGAGGGTTATGGCTACACCTTC	CASSWGQEGYGYTF
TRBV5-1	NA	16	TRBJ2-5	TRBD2	TGCGCCAGCAGCTTGGGGCTAGCGGCTTACCAAGAGACCCAGTACTTC	CASSLGLAAYQETQYF
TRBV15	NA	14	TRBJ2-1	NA	TGTGCCACCAGCAGCCTCAGGGGGACTAATGAGCAGTTCTTC	CATSSLRGTNEQFF
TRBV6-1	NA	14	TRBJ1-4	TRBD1	TGTGCCACCCAATACGGGACAGGGGATGAAAAACTGTTTTTT	CATQYGTGDEKLFF
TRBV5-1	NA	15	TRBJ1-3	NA	TGCGCCAGCAGCTTGGACCCTCGCTCTGGAAACACCATATATTTT	CASSLDPRSGNTIYF
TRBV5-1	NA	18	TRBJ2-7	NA	TGCGCCAGCAGCTTGTCTTGGACCGTTAACAGCTGGATCTACGAGCAGTACTTC	CASSLSWTVNSWIYEQYF
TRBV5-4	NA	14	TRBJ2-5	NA	TGTGCCAGCAGCTTGGCAGGAGTCCAAGAGACCCAGTACTTC	CASSLAGVQETQYF
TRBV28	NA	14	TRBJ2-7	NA	TGTGCCAGCAGTTTACCGATTTCTATCCACGAGCAGTACTTC	CASSLPISIHEQYF
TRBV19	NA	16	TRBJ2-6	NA	TGTGCCAGTAACACCGGGACTGTTGCTGGGGCCAACGTCCTGACTTTC	CASNTGTVAGANVLTF
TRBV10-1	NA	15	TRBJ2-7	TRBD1	TGCGCCAGCCCGGTCGGAACAGGGGGGTTCTACGAGCAGTACTTC	CASPVGTGGFYEQYF
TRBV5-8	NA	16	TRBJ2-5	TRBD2	TGTGCCAGCAGCTCATTAGCGGGAGTCACCGGGGAGACCCAGTACTTC	CASSSLAGVTGETQYF
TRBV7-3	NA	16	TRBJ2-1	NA	TGTGCCAGCAGCCAGAGGGGTTCGGGATTATACAATGAGCAGTTCTTC	CASSQRGSGLYNEQFF
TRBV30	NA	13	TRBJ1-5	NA	TGTGCCTGGAGTGCCCTTAGCAATCAGCCCCAGCATTTT	CAWSALSNQPQHF
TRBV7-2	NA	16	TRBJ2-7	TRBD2	TGTGCCAGCACCCCGTGGGTTAGCGGGAGCCTCTACGAGCAGTACTTC	CASTPWVSGSLYEQYF
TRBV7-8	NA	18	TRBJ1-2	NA	TGTGCCAGCAGTCTAAAGCCCACAGTCTCCTTAGCTAACTATGGCTACACCTTC	CASSLKPTVSLANYGYTF
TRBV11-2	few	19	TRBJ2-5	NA	TGTGCCAGCAGCGCCGACCGGACATACGACAGCAGGGTGCGAGAGACCCAGTACTTC	CASSADRTYDSRVRETQYF
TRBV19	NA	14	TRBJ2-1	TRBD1	TGTGCCAGTAACCCCCGACAGGGTGGAGGTGAGCAGTTCTTC	CASNPRQGGGEQFF
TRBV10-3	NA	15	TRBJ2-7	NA	TGTGCCATCAGTCCAGGGTATATCAGCTCCTACGAGCAGTACTTC	CAISPGYISSYEQYF
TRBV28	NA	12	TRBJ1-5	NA	TGTGCCAGCCGTCCACCCAATCAGCCCCAGCATTTT	CASRPPNQPQHF
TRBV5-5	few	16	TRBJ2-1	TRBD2	TGTGCCAGCATCAAATGGCGGGAGTGGGCCTACAATGAGCAGTTCTTC	CASIKWREWAYNEQFF
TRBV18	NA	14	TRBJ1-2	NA	TGTGCCAGCTCATCGACAGGCGGCGTTGATGGCTACACCTTC	CASSSTGGVDGYTF
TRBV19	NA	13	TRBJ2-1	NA	TGTGCCACCCAGACTACCCCCCTCGGTGAGCAGTTCTTC	CATQTTPLGEQFF
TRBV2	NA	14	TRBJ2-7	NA	TGTGCCAGCAGTGGTCGGGGGTCCCTCTACGAGCAGTACTTC	CASSGRGSLYEQYF
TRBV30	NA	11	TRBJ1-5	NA	TGTGCCTGGAGTCGGGGGGGGCCCCAGCATTTT	CAWSRGGPQHF
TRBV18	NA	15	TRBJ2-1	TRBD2	TGTGCCAGCTCACCTTCTAGCGGGAGGGGCGATGAGCAGTTCTTC	CASSPSSGRGDEQFF
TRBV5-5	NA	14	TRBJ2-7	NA	TGTGCCAGCAGCTTGGCCGGGACATCGGACAAGCAGTACTTC	CASSLAGTSDKQYF
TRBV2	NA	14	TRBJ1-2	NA	TGTGCCAGCAGTGAAGCCACAGCTAACTATGGCTACACCTTC	CASSEATANYGYTF
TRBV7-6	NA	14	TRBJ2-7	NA	TGTGCCAGCAGCTTGGACCGCCATACCTACGAGCAGTACTTC	CASSLDRHTYEQYF
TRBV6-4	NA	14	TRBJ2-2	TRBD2	TGTGCCAGCAGTGAAAGACTAGCCTTCGGGGAGCTGTTTTTT	CASSERLAFGELFF
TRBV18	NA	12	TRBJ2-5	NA	TGTGCCAGCTCACCAGACGGAGGGACCCAGTACTTC	CASSPDGGTQYF
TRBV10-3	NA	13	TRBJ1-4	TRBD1	TGTGCCACGCGGACAGGGCAAGGTGAAAAACTGTTTTTT	CATRTGQGEKLFF
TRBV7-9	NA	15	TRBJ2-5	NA	TGTGCCAGCAGCTTAGGGGCAAGCGGCCAAGAGACCCAGTACTTC	CASSLGASGQETQYF